This TCR beta chain comes out of a study of early T cells in non-severe SARS-CoV-2 infection. Study-wide background: Sequencing of unsorted whole blood was done on bulk RNA, leaving chains unpaired.

Comment on this clonotype: Its antigen is currently unknown. At one end, the junction sequence differs from germline, possibly due to a read error.

Germline CDR1 and CDR2: MNHEY and SVGAGI. The CDR3 spans 14 residues. Study-level results: Matching with VDJdb favored anti-spike CD8 responses (missing private and CD4 specificities).

In the library, individual cDNA molecules carried attached unique molecular identifiers. Using its own MiXCR run on the 5' RACE reads, TCRdb lists one record per CDR3 protein. The sample records roughly 52,000 distinct CDR3 sequences, approximately 8% being singletons. The sequenced material came from whole blood. This rearrangement joins TRBV6-5 to TRBJ1-1, with unresolved D. The origin of this receptor is an adult who was a healthcare worker with PCR-confirmed SARS-CoV-2 infection or an uninfected control (not recorded which). The CDR3 region is CPSKDGLMNTEAFF. CDR3 bases: TGTCCCAGCAAAGATGGGTTGATGAACACTGAAGCTTTCTTT.